This T cell receptor beta chain is from a study of T cells in Graves' hyperthyroidism and ophthalmopathy (dated by TCRdb to the late 2010s). Turning to the overall study: Peripheral blood was collected at initial diagnosis, before any treatment. Once sampling was done, hyperthyroidism patients were given methimazole at a starting dose of 30 mg daily, whereas ophthalmopathy patients were given high-dose intravenous methylprednisolone. A discovery cohort of about 100 patients, roughly 45 with Graves' ophthalmopathy and approximately 55 with stable Graves' hyperthyroidism, was used to find distinguishing TCR V-J signatures. In addition, the study compared T-cell repertoires in thyroid tissue and in blood from about 6 Graves' hyperthyroidism patients. TCR Vbeta CDR3 sequencing of some 140 peripheral blood samples (43 ophthalmopathy, 75 or so hyperthyroidism and roughly 17 progressor patients) is reported in the paper. The 75 to 100 discovery patients were randomly split 7:3 into training and test sets. An independent validation cohort of under 20 hyperthyroidism patients and more than 15 patients who later progressed to ophthalmopathy tested prospective prediction of ophthalmopathy.

V loses 3 bases of germline sequence and J loses 0 bases, and the interval between the two ends is 9 bases. The CDR3 numbers 16 residues from cysteine through phenylalanine. This entry keeps only the CDR3 DNA: 48 bases, framed from base 1. From the germline V gene (reference sequence), CDR1 is SEHNR and CDR2 is FQNEAQ. Overall results and qualifications from the work: Sample size was not statistically predetermined, and investigators were not blinded to group allocation. During validation, the model predicted progression to ophthalmopathy a median of around 7 months ahead of onset, with roughly 65% sensitivity and roughly 75% specificity. A 13 V-J signature model separated ophthalmopathy from stable hyperthyroidism, with 87.88% sensitivity and 81% to 82% specificity in cross-validation and 80%/75% in testing. Most expanded thyroid clonotypes (frequency above 0.001) were also detected in blood, suggesting blood repertoires may reflect thyroid immune responses.

The TCR beta CDR3 regions were amplified from RNA transcripts. A first-round RT-PCR of the TCR CDR3 used the HTBI primer set with the Qiagen OneStep RT-PCR kit. The libraries were constructed in a second round of multiplex PCR and then size-selected and purified. Sequencing of the libraries was done on an Illumina HiSeq2000 using paired-end 100 bp reads. The paper's processing steps were these. SOAPnuke was used to process the raw data, removing reads that contained adapters or uncalled bases, had a mean Phred below 15, or lacked an exact match to the constant primer or identifier. COPE v1.2.5 was used to merge high-quality paired reads, and clonotypes were defined as unique nucleotide sequences. MiTCR v1.1 was used to align clonotypes to the IMGT TRBV, TRBD and TRBJ reference segments. Analysis was restricted to V-J combinations with a frequency above 0.0001, which covered 99% to 99.2% of repertoires. A TCS score was defined as the ratio of F50 (clonal expansion) to E x V (chaos), with BLOSUM62-based TCRdist applied between CDR3 peptides within each V-J. Welch's t-statistics and random forest reduced just over 500 V-J features to roughly 13, which were used in a naive Bayes classifier (R e1071). TCRdb reran the public reads through fastp at Q25 and MiXCR, keeping productive beta chains. Rows are unified per CDR3 protein, each entry keeping the most common DNA and genes. TCRdb's processing, not the authors', yielded these V and J calls. This sample has more than 350,000 distinct CDR3 sequences in its table, and about a sixth of those were observed once. Of the sample, approximately 33% falls within the top ten clones.

This clonotype was seen only a few times. The antigen it recognizes is unknown. There are no base qualities to consult, and no much larger clone falls within one base. Hyperthyroidism patients were newly diagnosed, with disease duration under 2 months, and aged 18 to 65 years. The study excluded patients with uncontrolled infections, other autoimmune diseases, pregnancy or lactation. Clinical symptoms, serum thyroxine and TRAb, thyroid ultrasound, and orbital computed tomography formed the basis for the diagnoses. Blood from progressor patients was collected at the time of first diagnosis with hyperthyroidism, before any ophthalmopathy symptoms had appeared. PBMCs were separated from 8 to 10 ml of fresh peripheral blood using Ficoll-Paque density gradient centrifugation. Progressor patients were initially diagnosed with Graves' hyperthyroidism and developed ophthalmopathy during follow-up. Trizol reagent was used to extract total RNA, and RNA quality was then checked on an Agilent 2100 Bioanalyzer.

This sequence was found in a woman in her twenties or thirties with Graves' hyperthyroidism that later progressed to Graves' ophthalmopathy. Sequenced input: blood. Recombination linked TRBV7-9 to TRBJ1-6; the D gene assignment is ambiguous. Here the CDR3 is given as CASSFGPSSYNSPLHF. The DNA sequence is as follows: TGTGCCAGCAGCTTCGGGCCTAGCTCCTATAATTCACCCCTCCACTTT.